This entry lists 27 T cell receptor beta chains sequenced from one sample in a study of blood T cell repertoires in COVID-19. This table comes from immunoSEQ multiplex PCR, and its TCRdb copy is limited to in-frame clones, with some not included. This table holds about 270,000 clones, 65% to 90% found once. The specimen sequenced was peripheral blood. The receptors derive from a woman in her seventies with COVID-19, enrolled during active disease.

The chain employs TRBV5-4 and TRBJ2-1; 7 bases fit TRBD1. This CDR3 has 15 amino acids. V lost 1 base, J lost 7 bases, and 8 bases stayed unmatched. Germline values: CDR1 SGHNT, CDR2 YYREEE (reference sequence). CDR3 protein: CASSLPGTALNEQFF. The CDR3 DNA is TGTGCCAGCAGCTTGCCGGGGACAGCCCTAAATGAGCAGTTCTTC.

The chain links TRBV11-2 to TRBJ2-5; 16 nucleotides line up with TRBD2. Germline lookup yields CDR1 SGHAT and CDR2 FQNNGV. The CDR3 contains 14 residues. After removal of 5 bases from V and 14 bases from J, the junction contained 8 bases not matched to a gene. CDR3 residues: CASSPGLAGGNRYF. DNA of the CDR3: TGTGCCAGCAGCCCGGGACTAGCGGGGGGGAATCGTTACTTC.

This chain links TRBV6-5 with TRBJ2-7, with TRBD2 as a possible D gene (5 bases). The germline V gene has CDR1 MNHEY and CDR2 SVGAGI. This CDR3 comprises 13 residues. Deletions cut 2 bases from V and 3 bases from J, with 8 bases between. In DNA, the CDR3 is TGTGCCAGCAGTTACGAACGGGACTACGAGCAGTACTTC. It yields the protein CASSYERDYEQYF.

In nucleotides, the CDR3 is TGTGCCAGCAATCCGGGACAGGGTCCCTACGAGCAGTACTTC. Translation gives CASNPGQGPYEQYF. The rearrangement uses TRBV27 and TRBJ2-7, with 9 bases lining up with TRBD1. After removal of 7 bases from V and 2 bases from J, the junction contained 6 bases not matched to a gene. The CDR3 length is 14 residues. CDR1 and CDR2 (germline): MNHEY, SMNVEV (reference sequence).

V and J are TRBV6-5 and TRBJ1-6, with 9 bases that match TRBD1. Germline CDR1 reads MNHEY; CDR2 reads SVGAGI. There are 16 residues in the CDR3. The J segment lost 3 bases and the V segment lost 4 bases, leaving 4 bases of the junction unmatched. The CDR3 coding sequence is TGTGCCAGCAGTTTTGAGACAGGGGGCTATAATTCACCCCTCCACTTT. It translates to CASSFETGGYNSPLHF.

This clone appeared once. The chain carries TRBV2 and TRBJ1-6; 7 bases are shared with TRBD1. Germline V lookup: CDR1 SNHLY, CDR2 FYNNEI. Trimming removed 1 base from V and 10 bases from J; junction bases left unmatched: 10. The CDR3 totals 16 residues. As DNA, the CDR3 is TGTGCCAGCAGTGAAGACCGTACAGGGGCGGGGTCACCCCTCCACTTT. Amino acids: CASSEDRTGAGSPLHF.

Notes on this clone: It may be a read error: a sequence one base away is much more abundant. The chain joins TRBV11-2 to TRBJ2-3; D not certain. The CDR3 consists of 12 residues. With 4 bases removed from V and 0 bases from J, the gap between germline ends came to 2 bases. CDR1 SGHAT and CDR2 FQNNGV come from the germline V gene. The CDR3 spells CASSSSTDTQYF. DNA for the CDR3: TGTGCCAGCAGCTCTAGCACAGATACGCAGTATTTT.

The CDR3 loop is CASDQYGEGYTF. The CDR3 region has the DNA TGTGCCAGCGACCAGTATGGGGAGGGCTACACCTTC. The genes are TRBV28 and TRBJ1-2; D remains unclear. This CDR3 is built from 12 residues. Trimming took off 8 bases at V and 8 bases at J, with 15 bases between the two ends. Per the germline V gene, CDR1 is MDHEN and CDR2 is SYDVKM.

The chain has TRBV28 and TRBJ2-7; the match to TRBD1 covers 8 bases. The V and J ends lost 5 bases and 2 bases, in that order; junction bases with no gene match: 8. The CDR3 totals 15 residues. The germline gives CDR1 MDHEN, CDR2 SYDVKM. The CDR3 region has the DNA TGTGCCAGCAGTCAACAGGGGGTCGGCACCTACGAGCAGTACTTC. Encoded protein: CASSQQGVGTYEQYF.

The chain links TRBV20-1 to TRBJ2-2, with a possible D match to TRBD1 (5 bases). Germline V gene data show CDR1 as DFQATT and CDR2 as SNEGSKA (reference sequence). Trimming pared 3 bases from V and 1 base from J, leaving 9 bases between. This CDR3 contains 14 residues. The CDR3 nucleotides read TGCAGTGCTAGTGATAGGGGGAACACCGGGGAGCTGTTTTTT. As protein: CSASDRGNTGELFF.

The chain combines TRBV7-2 with TRBJ2-7, with no clear D. The CDR3 spans 15 residues. Trimming removed 3 bases from V and 2 bases from J, with 14 bases in between. Looked up from germline, CDR1 is SGHTA and CDR2 is FQGNSA. Here the CDR3 reads CASSFVGYAAYEQYF. The CDR3 region has the DNA TGTGCCAGCAGCTTTGTCGGGTACGCCGCCTACGAGCAGTACTTC.

The rearrangement links TRBV7-9 to TRBJ1-4, with 8 bases fitting TRBD1. The ends lost 3 bases at V and 7 bases at J; junction bases unmatched: 7. Germline V lookup: CDR1 SEHNR, CDR2 FQNEAQ (reference sequence). The CDR3 spans 15 residues. Here the CDR3 reads CASSFPTGTGEKLFF. As DNA, the CDR3 is TGTGCCAGCAGCTTTCCGACCGGGACAGGTGAAAAACTGTTTTTT.

This clone appeared once. The chain carries TRBV19 and TRBJ1-5; D uncertain. Germline values: CDR1 LNHDA, CDR2 SQIVND (reference sequence). Trimming left V 5 bases short and J 6 bases short, with 8 bases between. The CDR3 sequence is 12 residues long. The CDR3 DNA follows: TGTGCCAGTAGTTATCCTCCTCAGCCCCAGCATTTT. This sequence encodes CASSYPPQPQHF.

The V and J genes are TRBV4-3 and TRBJ1-1; 7 bases match TRBD1. The CDR3 is 13 residues long. V dropped 0 bases and J dropped 10; count of bases not matched to a gene: 5. The germline V gene has CDR1 LGHNA and CDR2 YSLEER. The CDR3 loop reads CASSQESGGRAFF. In nucleotides, the CDR3 is TGCGCCAGCAGCCAAGAGTCAGGGGGTAGAGCTTTCTTT.

This chain links TRBV9 with TRBJ1-3; the match to TRBD1 covers 9 bases. CDR1 and CDR2 (germline): SGDLS, YYNGEE. This CDR3 contains 16 residues. V lost 3 bases, J lost 0 bases, and 4 bases stayed unmatched. The CDR3 region is CASSGLQGASGNTIYF. CDR3 in DNA: TGTGCCAGCAGCGGCCTACAGGGGGCCTCTGGAAACACCATATATTTT.

This chain joins TRBV30 and TRBJ2-3, with D maybe TRBD2 (6 bases). This CDR3 is built from 15 residues. V was pared by 6 bases and J by 0 bases, with 16 bases between. CDR1 is GTSNPN, CDR2 SVGIG, per germline (reference sequence). The CDR3 bases are TGTGCCTGCCAGGGCGGGGCACCGAGCACAGATACGCAGTATTTT. It translates to CACQGGAPSTDTQYF.

The CDR3 here is CASSLGLEVTEAFF. CDR3 nucleotides: TGTGCCAGCAGCTTAGGGTTGGAGGTCACTGAAGCTTTCTTT. The rearrangement links TRBV7-8 to TRBJ1-1; D remains ambiguous. Germline CDR1 is SGHVS and CDR2 is FQNEAQ. V gave up 1 base and J gave up 4 bases, with 10 bases separating them. This CDR3 has 14 residues.

This chain uses TRBV12-3 or TRBV12-4 with TRBJ1-1, with D possibly matching TRBD1 (6 bases). CDR3 length: 13 residues. V was cut by 6 bases and J by 7 bases, with 15 bases left in between. CDR3 amino acids: CASRVGTRNEAFF. CDR3 coding DNA: TGTGCCAGCAGAGTCGGGACACGCAATGAAGCTTTCTTT.

The chain is built from TRBV6-2 or TRBV6-3 and TRBJ1-1; possible D gene TRBD1, 6 bases. The CDR3 covers 17 residues. With 5 bases removed from V and 4 bases from J, the gap between germline ends came to 23 bases. The germline V gene has CDR1 MNHEY and CDR2 SVGEGT. The CDR3 nucleotides are TGTGCCAGCAGTATCTACAGGGTGCGGTTATCTGGCACTGAAGCTTTCTTT. It translates to CASSIYRVRLSGTEAFF.

The chain couples TRBV18 to TRBJ1-2, with 8 nucleotides matching TRBD1. This CDR3 is 15 amino acids long. CDR1 and CDR2 from the germline V gene are KGHSH and LQKENI. J gave up 4 bases and V 3 bases, and 7 bases lay outside the gene matches. The CDR3 coding sequence is TGTGCCAGCTCACCTCGGACAGGGTTACCCTATGGCTACACCTTC. It translates to CASSPRTGLPYGYTF.

The chain couples TRBV18 to TRBJ2-7; TRBD2 aligns across 7 bases. The CDR3 totals 14 residues. With V trimmed by 3 bases and J by 3 bases, 5 bases remained unmatched. Germline-derived CDR1 and CDR2 are KGHSH and LQKENI. This CDR3 reads CASSPTRGSYEQYF. The CDR3, as DNA: TGTGCCAGCTCACCTACGCGGGGGAGCTACGAGCAGTACTTC.

The V and J genes are TRBV7-2 and TRBJ1-6, with D tentatively TRBD1 (6 bases). Germline V lookup: CDR1 SGHTA, CDR2 FQGNSA. The CDR3 contains 14 residues. With 2 bases removed from V and 7 bases from J, the gap between germline ends came to 9 bases. The CDR3 DNA sequence: TGTGCCAGCAGCTTATTAACAGGGAATTCACCCCTCCACTTT. As protein: CASSLLTGNSPLHF. Supplemented by reference TRBV7-2 and TRBJ1-6, the full variable domain reads GAGVSQSPSNKVTEKGKDVELRCDPISGHTALYWYRQSLGQGLEFLIYFQGNSAPDKSGLPSDRFSAERTGGSVSTLTIQRTQQEDSAVYLCASSLLTGNSPLHFGNGTRLTVT.

This chain links TRBV5-1 with TRBJ2-5; possibly TRBD2 for D (5 bases). V dropped 5 bases and J dropped 5 bases, with 16 bases sitting between them. Per the germline V gene, CDR1 is SGHRS and CDR2 is YFSETQ. This CDR3 spans 14 amino acids. DNA for the CDR3: TGCGCCAGCAGTGGCGGGCATCTGGGGGAGACCCAGTACTTC. Translation gives CASSGGHLGETQYF.

This clone came up many times. This rearrangement joins TRBV19 to TRBJ2-5; 8 nucleotides align to TRBD2. There are 16 residues in the CDR3. CDR1 LNHDA and CDR2 SQIVND come from the germline V gene (reference sequence). The V segment lost 3 bases and the J segment 2 bases; nucleotides outside the gene matches: 8. The CDR3 coding sequence is TGTGCCAGTAGTATGGGGCTGACGGGGGGGCAAGAGACCCAGTACTTC. Protein sequence: CASSMGLTGGQETQYF. The full variable domain, in which reference TRBV19 and TRBJ2-5 provide the parts outside the CDR3, is DGGITQSPKYLFRKEGQNVTLSCEQNLNHDAMYWYRQDPGQGLRLIYYSQIVNDFQKGDIAEGYSVSREKKESFPLTVTSAQKNPTAFYLCASSMGLTGGQETQYFGPGTRLLVL.

This rearrangement joins TRBV19 to TRBJ1-1, with 7 bases fitting TRBD1. The CDR3 covers 17 residues. Germline V gives CDR1 LNHDA, CDR2 SQIVND (reference sequence). V gave up 3 bases and J gave up 0 bases; unmatched junction bases: 10. CDR3 nucleotides: TGTGCCAGTAGTATCCTGACAGGGTCAGCGGTGAACACTGAAGCTTTCTTT. It yields the protein CASSILTGSAVNTEAFF.

The chain combines TRBV5-1 with TRBJ1-1; a weak D match, TRBD1 (6 bases). This CDR3 is 15 amino acids long. Germline V lookup: CDR1 SGHRS, CDR2 YFSETQ. With 4 bases removed from V and 0 bases from J, the gap between germline ends came to 13 bases. CDR3 coding DNA: TGCGCCAGCAGCCTATGGACAGACATGAACACTGAAGCTTTCTTT. It specifies CASSLWTDMNTEAFF.

The chain employs TRBV3-1 (or the pseudogene TRBV3-2) and TRBJ1-2; 7 nucleotides line up with TRBD1. The CDR3 is 17 amino acids. Trimming at V came to 5 bases and at J to 8 bases, leaving 20 bases not matched to a gene. Germline CDR1 is LGHDT and CDR2 is YNNKEL (reference sequence). DNA for the CDR3: TGTGCCAGCAGCTACGGTGGCGCCGACAGGGAGGAATGGGGCTACACCTTC. Amino acids: CASSYGGADREEWGYTF.